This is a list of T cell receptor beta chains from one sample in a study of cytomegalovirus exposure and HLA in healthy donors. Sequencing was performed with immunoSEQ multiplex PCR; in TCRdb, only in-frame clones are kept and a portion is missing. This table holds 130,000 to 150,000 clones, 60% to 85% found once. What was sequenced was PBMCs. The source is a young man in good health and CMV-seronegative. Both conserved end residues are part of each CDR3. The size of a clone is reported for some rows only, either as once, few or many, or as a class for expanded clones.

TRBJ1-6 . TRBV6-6 CASSAREYNSPLHF
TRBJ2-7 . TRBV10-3 CAISYRDTNYEQYF
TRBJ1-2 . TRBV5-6 CASSLGGRTYGYTF
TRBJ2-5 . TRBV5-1 CASSTEETQYF
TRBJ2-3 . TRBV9 CASSVAQTSTDTQYF
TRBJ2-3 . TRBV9 CASSLAGFRTDTQYF
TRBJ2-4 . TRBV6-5 CASSDWTGGIYF
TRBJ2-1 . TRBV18 CASSTLSNEQFF
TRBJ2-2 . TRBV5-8 CASSLSRGVGAGELFF
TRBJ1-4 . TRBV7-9 CASSLLGQLLFF
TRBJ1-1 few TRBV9 CASSERVDTEAFF
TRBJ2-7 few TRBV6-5 CASSYSGSSYEQYF
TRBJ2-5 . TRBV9 CASSVGEGEGTQYF
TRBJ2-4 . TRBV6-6 CASSYEGKNIQYF
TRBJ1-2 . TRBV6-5 CASSYRAGGVYGYTF
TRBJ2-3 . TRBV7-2 CASSFSPSTDTQYF
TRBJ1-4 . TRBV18 CASSPGTSVATNEKLFF
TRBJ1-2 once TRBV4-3 CASSQGTGRSDGYTF